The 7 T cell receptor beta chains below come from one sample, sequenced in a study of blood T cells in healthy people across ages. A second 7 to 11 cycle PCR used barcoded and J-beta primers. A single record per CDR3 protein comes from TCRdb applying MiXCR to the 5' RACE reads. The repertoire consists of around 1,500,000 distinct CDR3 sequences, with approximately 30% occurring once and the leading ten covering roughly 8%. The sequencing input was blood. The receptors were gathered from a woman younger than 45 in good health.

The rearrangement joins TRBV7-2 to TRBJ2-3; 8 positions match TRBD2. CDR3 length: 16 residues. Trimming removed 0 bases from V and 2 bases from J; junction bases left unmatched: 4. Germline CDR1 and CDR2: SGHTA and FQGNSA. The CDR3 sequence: CASSLASGRVTDTQYF. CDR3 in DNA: TGTGCCAGCAGCTTAGCCTCCGGGAGGGTCACAGATACGCAGTATTTT. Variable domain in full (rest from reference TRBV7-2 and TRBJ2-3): GAGVSQSPSNKVTEKGKDVELRCDPISGHTALYWYRQSLGQGLEFLIYFQGNSAPDKSGLPSDRFSAERTGGSVSTLTIQRTQQEDSAVYLCASSLASGRVTDTQYFGPGTRLTVL.

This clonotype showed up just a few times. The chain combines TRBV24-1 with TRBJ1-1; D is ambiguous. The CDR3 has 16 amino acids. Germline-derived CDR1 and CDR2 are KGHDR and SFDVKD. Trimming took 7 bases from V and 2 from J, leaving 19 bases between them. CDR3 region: CATSDARGPRNTEAFF. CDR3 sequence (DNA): TGTGCCACCAGCGATGCCCGCGGACCCAGAAACACTGAAGCTTTCTTT.

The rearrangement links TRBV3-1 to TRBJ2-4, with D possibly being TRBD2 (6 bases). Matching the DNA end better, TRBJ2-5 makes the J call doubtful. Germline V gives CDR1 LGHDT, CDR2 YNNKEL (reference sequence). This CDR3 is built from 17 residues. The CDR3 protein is CASSQRLGRSHSETQYF. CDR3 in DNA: TGTGCCAGCAGCCAGAGGTTGGGGAGGAGTCATTCAGAGACCCAGTACTTC.

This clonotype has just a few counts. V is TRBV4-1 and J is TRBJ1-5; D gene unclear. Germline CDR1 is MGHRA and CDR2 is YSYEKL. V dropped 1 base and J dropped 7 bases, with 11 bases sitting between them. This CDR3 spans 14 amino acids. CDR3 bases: TGCGCCAGCAGCCAAGTCATGGGAGACCAGCCCCAGCATTTT. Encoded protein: CASSQVMGDQPQHF.

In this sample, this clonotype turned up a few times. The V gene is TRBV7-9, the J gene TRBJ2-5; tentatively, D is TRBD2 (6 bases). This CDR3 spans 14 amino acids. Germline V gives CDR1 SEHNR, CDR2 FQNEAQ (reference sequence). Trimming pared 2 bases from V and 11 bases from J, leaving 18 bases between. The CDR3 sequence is CASSLSGGSGEQYF. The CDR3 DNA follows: TGTGCCAGCAGCTTATCCGGAGGTTCGGGAGAGCAGTACTTC.

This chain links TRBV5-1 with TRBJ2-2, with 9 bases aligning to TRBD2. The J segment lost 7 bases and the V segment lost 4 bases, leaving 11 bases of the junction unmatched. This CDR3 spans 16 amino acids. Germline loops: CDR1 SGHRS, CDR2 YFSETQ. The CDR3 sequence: CASSLTSGPEGGELFF. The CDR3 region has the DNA TGCGCCAGCAGCCTGACTAGCGGCCCGGAGGGCGGGGAGCTGTTTTTT.

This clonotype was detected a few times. CDR3: CSANRFGTGEDEQYF. The CDR3 DNA is TGCAGTGCTAACCGATTCGGGACAGGTGAGGACGAGCAGTACTTC. The rearrangement uses TRBV20-1 and TRBJ2-7; TRBD1 aligns across 8 bases. The junction had 13 bases not matched to a gene; V was cut back by 4 bases and J by 5 bases. Germline CDR1 reads DFQATT; CDR2 reads SNEGSKA (reference sequence). The CDR3 loop spans 15 amino acids.